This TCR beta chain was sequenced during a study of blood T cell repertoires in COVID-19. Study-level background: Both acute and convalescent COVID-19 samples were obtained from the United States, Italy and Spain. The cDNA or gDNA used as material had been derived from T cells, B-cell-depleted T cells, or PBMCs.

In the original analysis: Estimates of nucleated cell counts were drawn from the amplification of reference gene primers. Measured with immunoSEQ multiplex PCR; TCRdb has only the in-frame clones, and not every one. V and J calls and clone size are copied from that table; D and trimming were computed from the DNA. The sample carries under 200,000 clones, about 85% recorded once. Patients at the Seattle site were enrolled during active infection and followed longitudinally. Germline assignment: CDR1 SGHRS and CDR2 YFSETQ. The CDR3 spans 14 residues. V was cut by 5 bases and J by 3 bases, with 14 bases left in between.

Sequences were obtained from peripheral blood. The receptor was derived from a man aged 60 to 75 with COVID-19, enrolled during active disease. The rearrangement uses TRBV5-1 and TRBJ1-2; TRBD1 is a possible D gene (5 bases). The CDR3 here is CASSSIDRDYGYTF. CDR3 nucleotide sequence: TGCGCCAGCAGTAGTATCGACAGAGACTATGGCTACACCTTC. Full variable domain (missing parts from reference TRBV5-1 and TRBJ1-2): KAGVTQTPRYLIKTRGQQVTLSCSPISGHRSVSWYQQTPGQGLQFLFEYFSETQRNKGNFPGRFSGRQFSNSRSEMNVSTLELGDSALYLCASSSIDRDYGYTFGSGTRLTVV.